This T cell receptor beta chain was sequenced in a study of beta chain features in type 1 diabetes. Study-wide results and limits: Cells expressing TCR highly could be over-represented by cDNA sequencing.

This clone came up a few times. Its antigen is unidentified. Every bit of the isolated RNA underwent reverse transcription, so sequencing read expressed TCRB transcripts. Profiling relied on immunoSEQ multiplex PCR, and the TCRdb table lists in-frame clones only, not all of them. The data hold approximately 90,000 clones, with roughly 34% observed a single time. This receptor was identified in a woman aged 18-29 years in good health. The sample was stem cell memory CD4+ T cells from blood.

The CDR3 coding sequence is TGTGCCAGCAGCGCCTTAGCGGGAGGAGATACGCAGTATTTT. Its translation is CASSALAGGDTQYF. This chain joins TRBV9 and TRBJ2-3, with 10 bases identical to TRBD2. Trimming removed 3 bases from V and 5 bases from J; junction bases left unmatched: 3. The CDR3 loop spans 14 amino acids. In germline, CDR1 is SGDLS, CDR2 YYNGEE.